The 3 T cell receptor beta chains below were found in one sample sequenced in a study of T-cell reconstitution after alpha-beta-depleted transplantation in children. For TCRbeta, the library was prepared with unique molecular identifiers. In TCRdb, the PCR reads were re-called with MiXCR into one record per CDR3 protein. The sample records a few hundred thousand distinct CDR3 sequences, roughly 13% being singletons. The starting material was PBMCs, mostly from graft donor cells, obtained 360 days after TCRalphabeta/CD19-depleted stem cell transplant. Source of these receptors: a male patient aged 10 to 17 who had a stem cell transplant for acute myeloid leukemia, so the T cells may come from the graft donor.

This clonotype was found a few times. V is TRBV20-1 and J is TRBJ2-7; 9 positions agree with TRBD2. The CDR3 has 13 residues. CDR1 is DFQATT, CDR2 SNEGSKA, per germline (reference sequence). The trim removed 6 bases at V and 6 bases at J, leaving 9 bases unmatched. As DNA, the CDR3 is TGCAGTGCCCCTAAGGCGGGAGGGAGCGAGCAGTACTTC. Its protein is CSAPKAGGSEQYF.

A few counts support this clonotype. The gene calls are TRBV7-9 and TRBJ2-3, with D maybe TRBD2 (5 bases). CDR3 size: 14 residues. Germline V gives CDR1 SEHNR, CDR2 FQNEAQ (reference sequence). Trimming stripped 11 bases from V and 2 bases from J, with 17 bases between. Here the CDR3 reads CAGELGVHTDTQYF. CDR3 bases: TGTGCCGGGGAACTCGGGGTACACACAGATACGCAGTATTTT.

This clonotype was seen more than once but under ten times. CDR3 loop: CASSLAGTGTTEAFF. CDR3 sequence (DNA): TGTGCCAGCAGCTTAGCCGGTACAGGGACGACTGAAGCTTTCTTT. The chain carries TRBV11-2 and TRBJ1-1; D might be TRBD1 (6 bases). The CDR3 length is 15 residues. Trimming removed 1 base at V and 5 bases at J, with 14 bases between. Germline V gene data show CDR1 as SGHAT and CDR2 as FQNNGV.